This TCR beta chain was sequenced for a study of shared clonotypes between healthy human individuals. The data were produced by immunoSEQ multiplex PCR, yet TCRdb's version contains in-frame clones alone and is incomplete. The sample lists roughly 1,800,000 clones, about 95% occurring once. As regards this clone: The junction departs from germline at one end; a sequencing error may be responsible.

Naive-designated CD8 cells lacked CD45RO, were positively enriched for CCR7, and omitted terminally differentiated effector memory CD45RA+ cells. The V gene's germline CDR1 is MDHEN and CDR2 SYDVKM. CDR3 length: 12 amino acids. The sample comprised naive CD8+ T cells sorted from blood. V gene TRBV28 combines with J gene TRBJ2-7; D remains ambiguous. This sequence originates from a young man in good health. The CDR3 DNA is TGTGCCAGCAGTCCGGGCGCACCATGGTCCCTCTTC. It codes for CASSPGAPWSLF.